This record covers a single TCR beta chain. This table comes from immunoSEQ multiplex PCR, and its TCRdb copy is limited to in-frame clones, with some not included. The sample contains about 100,000 clones, around four fifths of which appear only once. These data are taken from a study of T cell clones after liver transplantation. Germline CDR1 reads MDHEN; CDR2 reads SYDVKM. The CDR3 is made up of 15 amino acids. The V gene end was trimmed by 4 bases and the J gene end by 13 bases; junction bases not matched to a gene: 14. The chain has TRBV28 and TRBJ1-2; TRBD1 matches at 11 bases. Sequenced material: CD4+ T cells from blood, taken before liver transplant. The sequence came from a human donor who received a liver transplant. CDR3 bases: TGTGCCAGCAGTTCCCCCGGGACAGGGGGGAGGTCGGGCACCTTC. This translates into CASSSPGTGGRSGTF.